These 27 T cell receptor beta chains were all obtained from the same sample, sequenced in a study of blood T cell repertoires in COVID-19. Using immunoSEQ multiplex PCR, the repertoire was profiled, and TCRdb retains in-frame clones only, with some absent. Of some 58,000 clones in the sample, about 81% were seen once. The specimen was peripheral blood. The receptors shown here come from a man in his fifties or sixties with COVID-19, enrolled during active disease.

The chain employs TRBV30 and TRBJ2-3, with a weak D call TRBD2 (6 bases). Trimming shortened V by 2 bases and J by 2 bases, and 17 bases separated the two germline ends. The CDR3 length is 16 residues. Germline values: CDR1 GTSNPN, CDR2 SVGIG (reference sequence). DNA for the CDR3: TGTGCCTGGAGTCAGGGAGGTAACCCGCTCACAGATACGCAGTATTTT. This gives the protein CAWSQGGNPLTDTQYF.

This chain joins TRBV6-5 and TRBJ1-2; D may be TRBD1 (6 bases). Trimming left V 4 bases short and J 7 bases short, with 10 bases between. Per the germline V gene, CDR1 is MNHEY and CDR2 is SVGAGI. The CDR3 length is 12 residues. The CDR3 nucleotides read TGTGCCAGCAGTTTACAGGGTCCTGGCTACACCTTC. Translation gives CASSLQGPGYTF.

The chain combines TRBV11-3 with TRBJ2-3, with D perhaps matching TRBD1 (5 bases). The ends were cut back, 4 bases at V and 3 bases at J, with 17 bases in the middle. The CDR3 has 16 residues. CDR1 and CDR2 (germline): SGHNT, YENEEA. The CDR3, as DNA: TGTGCCAGCAGCTCGCGTGGAAAGGGGCTGACAGATACGCAGTATTTT. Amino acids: CASSSRGKGLTDTQYF. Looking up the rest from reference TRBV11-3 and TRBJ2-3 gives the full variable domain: EAGVVQSPRYKIIEKKQPVAFWCNPISGHNTLYWYLQNLGQGPELLIRYENEEAVDDSQLPKDRFSAERLKGVDSTLKIQPAELGDSAVYLCASSSRGKGLTDTQYFGPGTRLTVL.

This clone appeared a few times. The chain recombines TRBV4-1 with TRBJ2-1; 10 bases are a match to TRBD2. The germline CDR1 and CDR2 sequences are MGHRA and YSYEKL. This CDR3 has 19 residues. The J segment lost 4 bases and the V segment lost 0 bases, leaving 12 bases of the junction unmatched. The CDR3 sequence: CASSQDPRGAGGRYNEQFF. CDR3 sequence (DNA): TGCGCCAGCAGCCAAGACCCCCGAGGAGCGGGAGGGCGATACAATGAGCAGTTCTTC.

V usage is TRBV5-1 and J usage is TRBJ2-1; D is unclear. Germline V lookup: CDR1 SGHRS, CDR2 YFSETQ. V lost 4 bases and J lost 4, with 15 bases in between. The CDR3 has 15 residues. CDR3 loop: CASSETDSRYNEQFF. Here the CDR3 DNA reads TGCGCCAGCAGCGAAACAGATTCCAGGTACAATGAGCAGTTCTTC.

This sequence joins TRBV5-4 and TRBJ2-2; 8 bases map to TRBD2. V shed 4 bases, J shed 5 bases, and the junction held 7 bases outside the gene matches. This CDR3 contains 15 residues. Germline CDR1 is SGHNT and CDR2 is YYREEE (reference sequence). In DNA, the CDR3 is TGTGCCAGCAGCACCGGACTAGCTGATACCGGGGAGCTGTTTTTT. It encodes CASSTGLADTGELFF.

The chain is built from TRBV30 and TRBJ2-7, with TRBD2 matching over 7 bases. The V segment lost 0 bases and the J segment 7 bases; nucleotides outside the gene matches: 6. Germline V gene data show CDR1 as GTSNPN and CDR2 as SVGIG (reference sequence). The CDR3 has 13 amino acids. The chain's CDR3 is CAWSVLALKEQYF. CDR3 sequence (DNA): TGTGCCTGGAGTGTACTAGCGCTGAAGGAGCAGTACTTC. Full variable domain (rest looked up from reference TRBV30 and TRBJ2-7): SQTIHQWPATLVQPVGSPLSLECTVEGTSNPNLYWYRQAAGRGLQLLFYSVGIGQISSEVPQNLSASRPQDRQFILSSKKLLLSDSGFYLCAWSVLALKEQYFGPGTRLTVT.

The DNA for the CDR3 is TGTGCCAGCACCCCCGCTAAGTCAGGGCTTAGCGTCCTGACTTTC. This encodes CASTPAKSGLSVLTF. The chain combines TRBV9 with TRBJ2-6; TRBD1 is a possible D gene (5 bases). This CDR3 has 15 residues. Germline CDR1 SGDLS, CDR2 YYNGEE. V was trimmed by 6 bases and J by 12 bases, leaving 22 bases between them.

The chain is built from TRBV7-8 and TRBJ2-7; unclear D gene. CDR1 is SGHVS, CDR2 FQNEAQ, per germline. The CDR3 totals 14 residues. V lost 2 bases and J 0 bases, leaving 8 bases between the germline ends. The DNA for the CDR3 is TGTGCCAGCAGCTTACCCTCCAGCTCCTACGAGCAGTACTTC. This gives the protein CASSLPSSSYEQYF.

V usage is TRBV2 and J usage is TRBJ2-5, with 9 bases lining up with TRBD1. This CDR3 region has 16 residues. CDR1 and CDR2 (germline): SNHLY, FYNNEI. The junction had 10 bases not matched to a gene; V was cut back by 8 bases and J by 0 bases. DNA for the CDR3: TGTGCCAGCGCACCGGACAGGGGACTTTACCAAGAGACCCAGTACTTC. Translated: CASAPDRGLYQETQYF.

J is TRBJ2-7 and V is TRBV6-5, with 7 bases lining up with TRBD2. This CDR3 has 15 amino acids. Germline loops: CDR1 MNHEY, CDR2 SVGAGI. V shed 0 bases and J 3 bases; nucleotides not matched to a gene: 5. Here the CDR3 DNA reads TGTGCCAGCAGTTACTCTACTCGGGGGGACTACGAGCAGTACTTC. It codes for CASSYSTRGDYEQYF.

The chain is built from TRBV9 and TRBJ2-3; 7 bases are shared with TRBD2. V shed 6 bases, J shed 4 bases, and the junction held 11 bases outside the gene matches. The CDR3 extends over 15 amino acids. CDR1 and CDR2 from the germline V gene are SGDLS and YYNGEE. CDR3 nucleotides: TGTGCCAGCACCGGGGCGGGAGCCCCCCCAGATACGCAGTATTTT. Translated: CASTGAGAPPDTQYF.

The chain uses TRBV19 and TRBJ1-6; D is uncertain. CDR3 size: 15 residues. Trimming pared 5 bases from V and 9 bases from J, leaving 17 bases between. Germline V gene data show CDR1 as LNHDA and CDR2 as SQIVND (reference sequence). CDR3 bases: TGTGCCAGTAGTCTATCCCCCGGAGGTAGTTCACCCCTCCACTTT. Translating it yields CASSLSPGGSSPLHF. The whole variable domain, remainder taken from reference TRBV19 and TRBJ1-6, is DGGITQSPKYLFRKEGQNVTLSCEQNLNHDAMYWYRQDPGQGLRLIYYSQIVNDFQKGDIAEGYSVSREKKESFPLTVTSAQKNPTAFYLCASSLSPGGSSPLHFGNGTRLTVT.

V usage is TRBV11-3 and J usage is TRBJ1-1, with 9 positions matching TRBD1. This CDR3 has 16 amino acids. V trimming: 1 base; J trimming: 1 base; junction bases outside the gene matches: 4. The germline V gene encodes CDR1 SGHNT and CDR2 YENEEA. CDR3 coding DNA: TGTGCCAGCAGCTTAGGTGGGGGACAGGGGAACACTGAAGCTTTCTTT. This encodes CASSLGGGQGNTEAFF.

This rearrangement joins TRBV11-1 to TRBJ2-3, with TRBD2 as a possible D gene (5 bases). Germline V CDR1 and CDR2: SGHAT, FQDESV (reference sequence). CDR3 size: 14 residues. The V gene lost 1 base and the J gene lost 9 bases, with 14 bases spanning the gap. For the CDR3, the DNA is TGTGCCAGCAGCTTAGAGGCTAGGAGCGGAACGCAGTATTTT. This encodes CASSLEARSGTQYF.

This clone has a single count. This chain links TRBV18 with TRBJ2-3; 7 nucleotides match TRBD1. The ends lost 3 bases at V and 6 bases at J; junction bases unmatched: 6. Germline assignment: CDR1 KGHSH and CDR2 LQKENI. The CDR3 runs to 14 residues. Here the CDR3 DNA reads TGTGCCAGCTCACCGGCTACAGGGGTCGATACGCAGTATTTT. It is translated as CASSPATGVDTQYF.

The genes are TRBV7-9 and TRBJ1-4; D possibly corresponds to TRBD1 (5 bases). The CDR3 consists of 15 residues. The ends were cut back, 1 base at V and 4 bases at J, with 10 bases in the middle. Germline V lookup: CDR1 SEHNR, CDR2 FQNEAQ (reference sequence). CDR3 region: CASSLVDSINEKLFF. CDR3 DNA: TGTGCCAGCAGCTTAGTCGACAGTATTAATGAAAAACTGTTTTTT.

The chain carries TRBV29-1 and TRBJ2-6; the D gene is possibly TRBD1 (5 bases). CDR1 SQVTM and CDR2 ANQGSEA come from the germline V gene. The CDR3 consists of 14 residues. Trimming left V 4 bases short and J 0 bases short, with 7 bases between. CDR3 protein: CSVAQGSGANVLTF. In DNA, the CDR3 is TGCAGCGTTGCTCAGGGCTCTGGGGCCAACGTCCTGACTTTC.

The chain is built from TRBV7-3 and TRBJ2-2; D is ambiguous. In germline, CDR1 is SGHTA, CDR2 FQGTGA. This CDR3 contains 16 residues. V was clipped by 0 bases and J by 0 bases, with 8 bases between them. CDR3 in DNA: TGTGCCAGCAGCTTAACGGTCGTAGCGAACACCGGGGAGCTGTTTTTT. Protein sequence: CASSLTVVANTGELFF.

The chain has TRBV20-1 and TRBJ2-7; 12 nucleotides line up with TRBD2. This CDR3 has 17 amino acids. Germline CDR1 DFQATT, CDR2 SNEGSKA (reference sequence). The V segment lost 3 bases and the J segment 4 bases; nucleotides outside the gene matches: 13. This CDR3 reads CSASPLPRTSGKYEQYF. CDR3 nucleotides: TGCAGTGCTAGTCCCCTGCCCCGGACTAGCGGGAAGTACGAGCAGTACTTC.

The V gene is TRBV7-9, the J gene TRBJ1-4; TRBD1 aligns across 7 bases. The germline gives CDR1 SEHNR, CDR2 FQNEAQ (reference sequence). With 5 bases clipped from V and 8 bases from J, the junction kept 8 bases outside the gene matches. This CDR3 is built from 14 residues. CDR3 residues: CASSIRTGGEKLFF. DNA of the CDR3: TGTGCCAGCAGCATTCGGACAGGAGGCGAAAAACTGTTTTTT.

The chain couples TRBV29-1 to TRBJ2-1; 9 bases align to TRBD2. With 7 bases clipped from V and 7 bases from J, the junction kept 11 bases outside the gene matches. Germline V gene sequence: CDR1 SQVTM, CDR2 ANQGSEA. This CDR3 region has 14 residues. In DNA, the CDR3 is TGCAGCGGAGTAGGCGGGGGGGCCTGGAATGAGCAGTTCTTC. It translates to CSGVGGGAWNEQFF.

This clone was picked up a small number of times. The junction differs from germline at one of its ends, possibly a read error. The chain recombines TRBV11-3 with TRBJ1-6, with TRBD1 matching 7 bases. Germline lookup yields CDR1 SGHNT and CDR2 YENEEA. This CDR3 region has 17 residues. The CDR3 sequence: CASGFGQASSYNSPLHF. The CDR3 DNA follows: TGTGCCAGCGGCTTTGGACAGGCGAGCTCCTATAATTCACCCCTCCACTTT. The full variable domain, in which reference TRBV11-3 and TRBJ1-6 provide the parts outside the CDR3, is EAGVVQSPRYKIIEKKQPVAFWCNPISGHNTLYWYLQNLGQGPELLIRYENEEAVDDSQLPKDRFSAERLKGVDSTLKIQPAELGDSAVYLCASGFGQASSYNSPLHFGNGTRLTVT.

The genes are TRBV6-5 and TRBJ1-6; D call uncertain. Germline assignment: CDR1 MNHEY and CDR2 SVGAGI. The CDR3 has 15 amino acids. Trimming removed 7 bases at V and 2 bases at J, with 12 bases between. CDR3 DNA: TGTGCCAGCACAACGGTTTTTGCCTATAATTCACCCCTCCACTTT. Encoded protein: CASTTVFAYNSPLHF.

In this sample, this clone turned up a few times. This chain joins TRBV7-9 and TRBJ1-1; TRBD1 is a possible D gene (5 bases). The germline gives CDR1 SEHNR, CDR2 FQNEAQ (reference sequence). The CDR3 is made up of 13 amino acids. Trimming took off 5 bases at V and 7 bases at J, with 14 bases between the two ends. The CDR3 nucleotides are TGTGCCAGCAGCCCCGGGACTCGTGATGAAGCTTTCTTT. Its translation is CASSPGTRDEAFF.

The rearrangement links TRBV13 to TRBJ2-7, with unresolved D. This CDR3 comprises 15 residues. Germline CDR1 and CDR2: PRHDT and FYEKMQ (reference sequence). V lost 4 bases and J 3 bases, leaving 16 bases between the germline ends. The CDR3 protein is CASSSPAAGIYEQYF. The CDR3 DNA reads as TGTGCCAGCAGCTCACCAGCCGCAGGAATCTACGAGCAGTACTTC. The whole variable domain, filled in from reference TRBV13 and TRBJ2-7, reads AAGVIQSPRHLIKEKRETATLKCYPIPRHDTVYWYQQGPGQDPQFLISFYEKMQSDKGSIPDRFSAQQFSDYHSELNMSSLELGDSALYFCASSSPAAGIYEQYFGPGTRLTVT.

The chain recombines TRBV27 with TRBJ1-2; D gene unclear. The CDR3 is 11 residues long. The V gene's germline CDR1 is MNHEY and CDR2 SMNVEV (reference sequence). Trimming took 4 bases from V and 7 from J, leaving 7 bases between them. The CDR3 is CASSSRSGYTF. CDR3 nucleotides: TGTGCCAGCAGTTCCAGATCTGGCTACACCTTC.